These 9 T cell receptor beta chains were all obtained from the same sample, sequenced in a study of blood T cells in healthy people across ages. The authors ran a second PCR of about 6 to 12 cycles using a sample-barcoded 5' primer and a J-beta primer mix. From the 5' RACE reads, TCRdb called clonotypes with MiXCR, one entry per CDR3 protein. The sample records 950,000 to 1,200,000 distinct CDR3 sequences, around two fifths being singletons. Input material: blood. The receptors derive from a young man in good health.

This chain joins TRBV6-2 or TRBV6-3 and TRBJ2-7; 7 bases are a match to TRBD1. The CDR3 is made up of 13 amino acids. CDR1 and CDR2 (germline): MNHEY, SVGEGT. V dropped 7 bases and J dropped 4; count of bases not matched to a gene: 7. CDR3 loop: CASTPGGLYEQYF. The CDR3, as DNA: TGTGCCAGCACCCCAGGGGGTTTGTACGAGCAGTACTTC.

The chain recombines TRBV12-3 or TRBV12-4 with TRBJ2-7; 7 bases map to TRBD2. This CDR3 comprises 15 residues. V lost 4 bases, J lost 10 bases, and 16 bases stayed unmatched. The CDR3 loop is CASSSSAGVVEAQYF. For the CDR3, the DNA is TGTGCCAGCAGTTCTAGTGCGGGGGTGGTAGAGGCCCAGTACTTC.

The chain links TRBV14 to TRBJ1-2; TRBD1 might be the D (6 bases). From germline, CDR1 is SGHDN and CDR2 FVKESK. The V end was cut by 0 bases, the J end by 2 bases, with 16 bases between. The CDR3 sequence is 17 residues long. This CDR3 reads CASSQEVRQAQNYGYTF. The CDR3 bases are TGTGCCAGCAGCCAAGAAGTCCGACAGGCGCAAAACTATGGCTACACCTTC.

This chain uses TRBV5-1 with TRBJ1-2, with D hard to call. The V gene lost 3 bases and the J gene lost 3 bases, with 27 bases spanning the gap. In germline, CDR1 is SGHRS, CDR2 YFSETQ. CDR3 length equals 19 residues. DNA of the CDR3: TGCGCCAGCAGCTCTTCGACACGGGGTCAGAACTTAACTGACTATGGCTACACCTTC. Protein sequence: CASSSSTRGQNLTDYGYTF.

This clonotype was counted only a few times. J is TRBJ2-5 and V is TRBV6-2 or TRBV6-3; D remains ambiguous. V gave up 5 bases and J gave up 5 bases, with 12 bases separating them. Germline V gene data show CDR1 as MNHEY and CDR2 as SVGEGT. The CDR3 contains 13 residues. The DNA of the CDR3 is TGTGCCAGCAGTAGGGTAAATGGGGAGACCCAGTACTTC. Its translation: CASSRVNGETQYF.

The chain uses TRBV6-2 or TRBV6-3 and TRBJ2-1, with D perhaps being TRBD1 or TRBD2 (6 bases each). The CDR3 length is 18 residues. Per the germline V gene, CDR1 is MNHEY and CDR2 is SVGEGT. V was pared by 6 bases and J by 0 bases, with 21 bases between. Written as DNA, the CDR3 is TGTGCCAGCAGCTCTCCCCTCGGGGGCATAATCTCCTACAATGAGCAGTTCTTC. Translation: CASSSPLGGIISYNEQFF.

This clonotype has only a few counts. CDR3 nucleotides: TGTGCCAGCAGTTACGAGGGGCGGGTTGAAGCTTTCTTT. Amino acid sequence: CASSYEGRVEAFF. The chain uses TRBV6-6 and TRBJ1-1; maybe TRBD1 (5 bases). Looked up from germline, CDR1 is MNHNY and CDR2 is SVGAGI (reference sequence). Trimming pared 2 bases from V and 7 bases from J, leaving 11 bases between. The CDR3 runs to 13 residues.

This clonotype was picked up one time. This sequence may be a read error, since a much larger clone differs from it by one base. The CDR3 is CSVGVQGNEQYF. The CDR3 DNA sequence: TGCAGCGTTGGAGTACAGGGTAACGAGCAGTACTTC. The chain employs TRBV29-1 and TRBJ2-7; weak D call: TRBD1 (6 bases). The CDR3 covers 12 residues. Trimming stripped 4 bases from V and 5 bases from J, with 12 bases between. Germline CDR1 is SQVTM and CDR2 is ANQGSEA.

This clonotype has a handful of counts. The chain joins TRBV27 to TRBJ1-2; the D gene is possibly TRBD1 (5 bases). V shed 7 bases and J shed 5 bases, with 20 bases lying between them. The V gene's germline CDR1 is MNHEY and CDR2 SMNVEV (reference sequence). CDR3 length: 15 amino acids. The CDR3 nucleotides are TGTGCCAGCAAATATACATCCGGGGCCCCATATGGCTACACCTTC. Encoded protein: CASKYTSGAPYGYTF.